This T cell receptor beta chain was identified in a study of cytomegalovirus exposure and HLA in healthy donors. This CDR3 contains 16 residues. Losses at the gene ends were 2 bases for V and 10 bases for J; bases not matched to a gene: 7. The germline gives CDR1 PRHDT, CDR2 FYEKMQ (reference sequence). A few counts support this clone. As yet, its antigen is unknown. Study-wide points: It was confirmed in vitro that a few of the CMV-associated chains were specific for CMV antigens. In an earlier analysis, most TCR beta V segments were productive about 87% or about 30% of the time.

PCR used 60 Vbeta primers and 13 Jbeta primers. Method: immunoSEQ multiplex PCR; TCRdb's copy keeps in-frame clones and lacks some. The table includes 90,000 to 150,000 clones, 15% detected once. The receptor was derived from a woman between 18 and 29 years old in good health and CMV-seronegative. The chain couples TRBV13 to TRBJ2-1; 14 positions match TRBD2. The sample taken for sequencing was PBMCs. CDR3 bases: TGTGCCAGCAGCTTACCGACTAGCGGGGGGGCTCGAGAGCAGTTCTTC. Protein sequence: CASSLPTSGGAREQFF.